These T cell receptor beta chains were read from a single sample in a study of shared clonotypes between healthy human individuals. Using immunoSEQ multiplex PCR, the repertoire was profiled, and TCRdb retains in-frame clones only, with some absent. Of some 1,100,000 clones listed, 70% to 80% are singletons. Sequencing used memory CD4+ T cells from PBMCs. The receptor set was obtained from a man between 18 and 29 years old in good health. Some clones in this sample may be carry-over from other donors' samples. The CDR3 runs from the conserved cysteine through the conserved F or W. The order of the fields is clone size, D gene, J gene, V gene, CDR3 DNA, CDR3 protein. The D gene is left open where the match is weak. For some rows the clone size is stated as once, few or many, or as a class when expanded; others skip it.

abundance: NA; d_gene: NA; j_gene: TRBJ1-2; v_gene: TRBV9; CDR3nt: TGTGCCAGCAGCAAAAACAGGGAGGGCGGCTACACCTTC; CDR3aa: CASSKNREGGYTF
abundance: NA; d_gene: TRBD1; j_gene: TRBJ1-1; v_gene: TRBV9; CDR3nt: TGTGCCAGCAGCGTAGGACAGGGGCCTGAAGCTTTCTTT; CDR3aa: CASSVGQGPEAFF
abundance: few; d_gene: TRBD1; j_gene: TRBJ2-7; v_gene: TRBV6-5; CDR3nt: TGTGCCAGCAGGGCCGGACAGGGGATCTACGAGCAGTACTTC; CDR3aa: CASRAGQGIYEQYF
abundance: few; d_gene: NA; j_gene: TRBJ1-3; v_gene: TRBV5-1; CDR3nt: TGCGCCAGCAGCTTGTTCGCTTCGGGGTCCTCTGGAAACACCATATATTTT; CDR3aa: CASSLFASGSSGNTIYF
abundance: once; d_gene: NA; j_gene: TRBJ2-5; v_gene: TRBV28; CDR3nt: TGTGCCAGCAGCCTATCTGGACGGGGGCAAGAGACCCAGTACTTC; CDR3aa: CASSLSGRGQETQYF
abundance: NA; d_gene: NA; j_gene: TRBJ2-7; v_gene: TRBV9; CDR3nt: TGTGCCAGCAGCCAGTCGGGAGCGTCTTACGAGCAGTACTTC; CDR3aa: CASSQSGASYEQYF
abundance: NA; d_gene: NA; j_gene: TRBJ2-7; v_gene: TRBV28; CDR3nt: TGTGCCAGCAGCCGATGGGGAAGACTCCTGCAGTCGTACGAGCAGTACTTC; CDR3aa: CASSRWGRLLQSYEQYF
abundance: NA; d_gene: NA; j_gene: TRBJ2-3; v_gene: TRBV5-1; CDR3nt: TGCGCCAGCAACCTAGACAGGGTAGGGGGGAATACGCAGTATTTT; CDR3aa: CASNLDRVGGNTQYF
abundance: NA; d_gene: NA; j_gene: TRBJ1-2; v_gene: TRBV2; CDR3nt: TGTGCCAGCAGTGAAGCGCTTTCAACGGCGTTTCGAGGCTACACCTTC; CDR3aa: CASSEALSTAFRGYTF
abundance: few; d_gene: TRBD1; j_gene: TRBJ2-3; v_gene: TRBV2; CDR3nt: TGTGCCAGCAACCCCCGGACAGGTGGCTGGGGAGATACGCAGTATTTT; CDR3aa: CASNPRTGGWGDTQYF
abundance: NA; d_gene: NA; j_gene: TRBJ2-1; v_gene: TRBV27; CDR3nt: TGTGCCAGCAGTTTATGGGGCCCAGTCTCAGGGTCCTACAATGAGCAGTTCTTC; CDR3aa: CASSLWGPVSGSYNEQFF
abundance: NA; d_gene: NA; j_gene: TRBJ2-7; v_gene: TRBV28; CDR3nt: TGTGCCAGCAGTACCCCGGGTTCAGCCTACGAGCAGTACTTC; CDR3aa: CASSTPGSAYEQYF
abundance: NA; d_gene: NA; j_gene: TRBJ1-4; v_gene: TRBV4-3; CDR3nt: TGCGCCAGCAGCCATGATGACAGCACTAATGAAAAACTGTTTTTT; CDR3aa: CASSHDDSTNEKLFF
abundance: NA; d_gene: TRBD1; j_gene: TRBJ2-6; v_gene: TRBV7-2; CDR3nt: TGTGCCAGCAGCCAGGGGGTGGCCTCTGGGGCCAACGTCCTGACTTTC; CDR3aa: CASSQGVASGANVLTF
abundance: once; d_gene: TRBD1; j_gene: TRBJ2-5; v_gene: TRBV11-2; CDR3nt: TGTGCCAGCAGCTTACGGGCACAGGGGGAGACCCAGTACTTC; CDR3aa: CASSLRAQGETQYF
abundance: once; d_gene: TRBD1; j_gene: TRBJ2-7; v_gene: TRBV5-5; CDR3nt: TGTGCCAGCAGCTTACAGGGGGCCAGTTCTGGGGAGCAGTACTTC; CDR3aa: CASSLQGASSGEQYF
abundance: NA; d_gene: NA; j_gene: TRBJ2-1; v_gene: TRBV29-1; CDR3nt: TGCAGCGTTGAGAGACTGGAAAACAATGAGCAGTTCTTC; CDR3aa: CSVERLENNEQFF
abundance: NA; d_gene: NA; j_gene: TRBJ1-1; v_gene: TRBV5-4; CDR3nt: TGTGCCAGCAGCTACGGGGGGATGAACACTGAAGCTTTCTTT; CDR3aa: CASSYGGMNTEAFF
abundance: NA; d_gene: NA; j_gene: TRBJ2-7; v_gene: TRBV11-2; CDR3nt: TGTGCCAGCAGCTTAGGTGGATACCCCTACGAGCAGTACTTC; CDR3aa: CASSLGGYPYEQYF
abundance: NA; d_gene: NA; j_gene: TRBJ2-1; v_gene: TRBV7-9; CDR3nt: TGTGCCAGCAGCCCCCTATACCATGAGCAGTTCTTC; CDR3aa: CASSPLYHEQFF
abundance: NA; d_gene: NA; j_gene: TRBJ2-3; v_gene: TRBV27; CDR3nt: TGTGCCAGCAGTCATAGTAGCACAGATACGCAGTATTTT; CDR3aa: CASSHSSTDTQYF
abundance: NA; d_gene: TRBD1; j_gene: TRBJ1-1; v_gene: TRBV6-5; CDR3nt: TGTGCCAGCAGCCCACAGGGGCCCGCGGGCACTGAAGCTTTCTTT; CDR3aa: CASSPQGPAGTEAFF
abundance: many; d_gene: TRBD1; j_gene: TRBJ1-2; v_gene: TRBV5-4; CDR3nt: TGTGCCAGCAGCCTGGACAGGGGTATCTATGGCTACACCTTC; CDR3aa: CASSLDRGIYGYTF
abundance: NA; d_gene: TRBD2; j_gene: TRBJ2-7; v_gene: TRBV27; CDR3nt: TGTGCCAGCAGTCCAAGACCAGCCGGACTAGCGGGAGAGACCTACGAGCAGTACTTC; CDR3aa: CASSPRPAGLAGETYEQYF
abundance: NA; d_gene: NA; j_gene: TRBJ1-2; v_gene: TRBV28; CDR3nt: TGTGCCAGCAGTCCCTCGGCCTATGGCTACACCTTC; CDR3aa: CASSPSAYGYTF
abundance: NA; d_gene: NA; j_gene: TRBJ2-5; v_gene: TRBV10-1; CDR3nt: TGCGCCAGCAGTGTGGACCGACCCCGAGAGACCCAGTACTTC; CDR3aa: CASSVDRPRETQYF